The 30 T cell receptor beta chains below come from one sample, sequenced in a study of T-cell reconstitution after alpha-beta-depleted transplantation in children. The library targeted TCRbeta and was prepared with unique molecular identifiers. TCRdb ran MiXCR on the PCR reads and lists one entry per CDR3 protein. The table lists around 490,000 distinct CDR3 sequences, roughly an eighth of them singletons, with approximately 15% in the top ten. Sequencing used PBMCs, mostly from graft donor cells, obtained 180 days after TCRalphabeta/CD19-depleted stem cell transplant. These receptors came from a female patient aged 2 to 10 who had a stem cell transplant for aplastic anemia, so the T cells may come from the graft donor.

The chain recombines TRBV27 with TRBJ1-6; a possible D gene is TRBD1 (5 bases). Germline values: CDR1 MNHEY, CDR2 SMNVEV (reference sequence). This CDR3 comprises 15 residues. V gave up 6 bases and J gave up 8 bases, with 17 bases separating them. The CDR3, as DNA: TGTGCCAGCAGCCCCCGCGTTCGGGGGTATTCACCCCTCCACTTT. It yields the protein CASSPRVRGYSPLHF.

The chain employs TRBV2 and TRBJ2-1; the D gene is possibly TRBD1 (5 bases). Germline V lookup: CDR1 SNHLY, CDR2 FYNNEI. The CDR3 consists of 16 residues. Trimming stripped 2 bases from V and 4 bases from J, with 15 bases between. CDR3 bases: TGTGCCAGCAGTGAAAATACGAGACAGCTATACAATGAGCAGTTCTTC. Amino acids: CASSENTRQLYNEQFF.

Many counts were recorded for this clonotype. V and J are TRBV6-2 or TRBV6-3 and TRBJ2-1; the match to TRBD2 covers 7 bases. Germline CDR1 is MNHEY and CDR2 is SVGEGT. The CDR3 consists of 13 residues. Losses at the gene ends were 6 bases for V and 7 bases for J; bases not matched to a gene: 6. The CDR3 region is CASRRTSRNEQFF. In DNA form, the CDR3 reads TGTGCCAGCAGGCGGACTAGTCGTAATGAGCAGTTCTTC.

This clonotype was picked up a small number of times. The chain has TRBV5-5 and TRBJ2-7, with D maybe TRBD1 (5 bases). The CDR3 runs 14 residues. V lost 1 base and J 2 bases, leaving 10 bases between the germline ends. Germline CDR1 SGHKS, CDR2 YYEKEE (reference sequence). In DNA, the CDR3 is TGTGCCAGCAGCTTGCTCGACAGCACCTACGAGCAGTACTTC. This encodes CASSLLDSTYEQYF.

The table lists this clonotype with many counts. The CDR3 nucleotides read TGCGCCAGCATCTCGGACAGGAGTGGTGAGCAGTTCTTC. Encoded protein: CASISDRSGEQFF. The chain has TRBV5-1 and TRBJ2-1, with 7 bases aligning to TRBD1. The CDR3 runs 13 residues. CDR1 is SGHRS and CDR2 is YFSETQ in the germline V gene. J lost 9 bases, V lost 6 bases, and 9 bases had no gene match.

This clonotype showed up many times. The V gene is TRBV28, the J gene TRBJ2-3; D is undetermined. Trimming cost V 1 base and J 0 bases, with 11 bases left between them. Per germline, CDR1 MDHEN and CDR2 SYDVKM. This CDR3 comprises 16 residues. The CDR3 sequence: CASSLSGLLSTDTQYF. For the CDR3, the DNA is TGTGCCAGCAGTTTATCAGGTCTACTTAGCACAGATACGCAGTATTTT.

The CDR3 protein is CSASPSWGASYEQYF. The CDR3 DNA reads TGCAGTGCTAGCCCTTCTTGGGGGGCATCCTACGAGCAGTACTTC. The rearrangement joins TRBV20-1 to TRBJ2-7; possibly TRBD1 or TRBD2 for D (6 bases each). Trimming stripped 3 bases from V and 1 base from J, with 16 bases between. The CDR3 sequence is 15 residues long. Looked up from germline, CDR1 is DFQATT and CDR2 is SNEGSKA (reference sequence).

This sequence joins TRBV6-4 and TRBJ2-1, with 9 bases that match TRBD2. After removal of 9 bases from V and 7 bases from J, the junction contained 10 bases not matched to a gene. The CDR3 totals 14 residues. The germline gives CDR1 MRHNA, CDR2 SNTAGT. The DNA for the CDR3 is TGTGCCAGAGCTACCAGCGGGAGGCGTAATGAGCAGTTCTTC. The encoded protein is CARATSGRRNEQFF.

V and J are TRBV29-1 and TRBJ2-1; D ambiguous. The CDR3 runs to 12 residues. Trimming pared 3 bases from V and 6 bases from J, leaving 9 bases between. The germline CDR1 and CDR2 sequences are SQVTM and ANQGSEA. This chain's CDR3 is CSVDDKPNEQFF. In DNA, the CDR3 is TGCAGCGTTGACGACAAACCCAATGAGCAGTTCTTC.

The V gene is TRBV3-1, the J gene TRBJ2-2; D might be TRBD1 or TRBD2, each matching 5 bases. Per the germline V gene, CDR1 is LGHDT and CDR2 is YNNKEL (reference sequence). The CDR3 length is 14 residues. The V and J ends lost 7 bases and 10 bases respectively, with 19 bases between them. CDR3 nucleotide sequence: TGTGCCAGCAACCGCCGGGACGGCCCGCCGGAGCTGTTTTTT. It encodes CASNRRDGPPELFF.

This clonotype occurred a few times. V gene TRBV28 combines with J gene TRBJ2-1; TRBD1 matches at 8 bases. V lost 5 bases and J lost 6; bases outside the gene matches: 6. The CDR3 covers 14 residues. Germline V CDR1 and CDR2: MDHEN, SYDVKM. CDR3 region: CASSPDRAVNEQFF. Here the CDR3 DNA reads TGTGCCAGCAGTCCGGACAGGGCTGTCAATGAGCAGTTCTTC.

V and J are TRBV11-2 and TRBJ2-2, with 11 bases that match TRBD2. Germline V gives CDR1 SGHAT, CDR2 FQNNGV. J was trimmed by 7 bases and V by 5 bases; bases with no gene match: 18. The CDR3 loop spans 19 amino acids. In nucleotides, the CDR3 is TGTGCCAGCAGCCCCCGAGGTAGCGGGAGGGCCCAGCGGGGCGGGGAGCTGTTTTTT. Its protein product is CASSPRGSGRAQRGGELFF.

The rearrangement links TRBV29-1 to TRBJ1-2; TRBD1 matches 8 bases. The CDR3 sequence is 13 residues long. CDR1 is SQVTM, CDR2 ANQGSEA, per germline. Trimming removed 4 bases from V and 4 bases from J; junction bases left unmatched: 5. The CDR3 bases are TGCAGCGTTGGGACAGGGCATGCCTATGGCTACACCTTC. Translation: CSVGTGHAYGYTF.

This clonotype was recorded a few times. This chain joins TRBV29-1 and TRBJ2-2; possibly TRBD1 for D (5 bases). This CDR3 spans 14 amino acids. In germline, CDR1 is SQVTM, CDR2 ANQGSEA. V shed 0 bases and J shed 7 bases, with 12 bases lying between them. The chain's CDR3 is CSVEDSGASGELFF. Written as DNA, the CDR3 is TGCAGCGTTGAAGATTCTGGGGCTAGCGGGGAGCTGTTTTTT.

This clonotype was seen a handful of times. V and J are TRBV11-2 and TRBJ1-6, with D maybe TRBD1 (5 bases). The CDR3 runs to 14 residues. Deletions cut 7 bases from V and 9 bases from J, with 16 bases between. CDR1 and CDR2 (germline): SGHAT, FQNNGV. In DNA, the CDR3 is TGTGCCAGCACCAAGGGGACCGGTGGTTCACCCCTCCACTTT. Translation gives CASTKGTGGSPLHF.

The chain joins TRBV29-1 to TRBJ2-7; 7 nucleotides match TRBD1. With 7 bases clipped from V and 2 bases from J, the junction kept 8 bases outside the gene matches. This CDR3 has 13 amino acids. Germline V gene lookup returns CDR1 SQVTM and CDR2 ANQGSEA. CDR3 loop: CSAEGALTYEQYF. As DNA, the CDR3 is TGCAGCGCCGAGGGGGCGCTGACCTACGAGCAGTACTTC.

The rearrangement uses TRBV12-5 and TRBJ2-2, with 7 bases matching TRBD1. V lost 3 bases, J lost 7 bases, and 5 bases stayed unmatched. This CDR3 spans 14 amino acids. CDR1 LGHNT and CDR2 FRNRAP come from the germline V gene. CDR3 sequence (DNA): TGTGCTAGTGGTTTTCACTGGACAGGCGGGGAGCTGTTTTTT. Amino acids: CASGFHWTGGELFF.

The sample holds a few counts of this clonotype. The rearrangement joins TRBV27 to TRBJ2-3; maybe TRBD1 (6 bases). The V gene lost 1 base and the J gene lost 2 bases, with 10 bases spanning the gap. Germline CDR1 is MNHEY and CDR2 is SMNVEV (reference sequence). The CDR3 is 15 amino acids. CDR3 region: CASSLLGGPTDTQYF. The DNA for the CDR3 is TGTGCCAGCAGTTTATTAGGGGGACCCACAGATACGCAGTATTTT.

This clonotype occurred many times. V is TRBV7-2 and J is TRBJ2-1; D may be TRBD2 (5 bases). From germline, CDR1 is SGHTA and CDR2 FQGNSA. The CDR3 is made up of 15 amino acids. Between the trimmed V and J ends, which lost 4 bases and 9 bases, there was a span of 19 bases. DNA for the CDR3: TGTGCCAGCAGCTACGCTAGCACCCTAGGCGGTGAGCAGTTCTTC. Its protein product is CASSYASTLGGEQFF.

In this sample, this clonotype turned up many times. The rearrangement uses TRBV28 and TRBJ1-1, with TRBD1 matching 8 bases. V shed 7 bases and J 4 bases; nucleotides not matched to a gene: 2. The CDR3 runs to 12 residues. From germline, CDR1 is MDHEN and CDR2 SYDVKM. The CDR3 spells CASTTGGTEAFF. In nucleotides, the CDR3 is TGTGCCAGCACCACAGGGGGCACTGAAGCTTTCTTT.

V and J are TRBV30 and TRBJ1-5; possibly TRBD1 for D (6 bases). The CDR3 sequence is 13 residues long. With 2 bases removed from V and 6 bases from J, the gap between germline ends came to 11 bases. Germline V gene lookup returns CDR1 GTSNPN and CDR2 SVGIG (reference sequence). CDR3 amino acids: CAWSSGGGQPQHF. CDR3 bases: TGTGCCTGGAGTTCCGGGGGCGGTCAGCCCCAGCATTTT.

This clonotype was seen ten or more times. This chain joins TRBV20-1 and TRBJ2-7, with unresolved D. The CDR3 runs to 10 residues. Looked up from germline, CDR1 is DFQATT and CDR2 is SNEGSKA (reference sequence). Trimming removed 5 bases at V and 4 bases at J, with 6 bases between. The CDR3 DNA follows: TGCAGTGCTCCCTCTTACGAGCAGTACTTC. Translation gives CSAPSYEQYF.

This clonotype is medium-sized. The chain couples TRBV28 to TRBJ2-7; maybe TRBD2 (7 bases). This CDR3 comprises 14 residues. Germline values: CDR1 MDHEN, CDR2 SYDVKM. The germline V and J ends were trimmed by 7 bases and 4 bases, with 17 bases remaining between them. The CDR3, as DNA: TGTGCCAGCAAACGGGAGGACAGCGCATACGAGCAGTACTTC. This translates into CASKREDSAYEQYF.

V usage is TRBV20-1 and J usage is TRBJ2-5, with D possibly being TRBD2 (6 bases). Germline CDR1 is DFQATT and CDR2 is SNEGSKA (reference sequence). The CDR3 is made up of 16 amino acids. Trimming took off 0 bases at V and 5 bases at J, with 19 bases between the two ends. This CDR3 reads CSAREPGALYRETQYF. For the CDR3, the DNA is TGCAGTGCTAGAGAGCCGGGAGCCCTATACCGGGAGACCCAGTACTTC.

The chain uses TRBV11-2 and TRBJ2-1; 12 positions match TRBD2. CDR1 SGHAT and CDR2 FQNNGV come from the germline V gene. CDR3 length: 17 residues. J gave up 2 bases and V 5 bases, and 7 bases lay outside the gene matches. The CDR3, as DNA: TGTGCCAGCAGCGTTAGACTAGCGGGGGACCCCTACAATGAGCAGTTCTTC. It encodes CASSVRLAGDPYNEQFF. The variable domain in full, completed from reference TRBV11-2 and TRBJ2-1, reads EAGVAQSPRYKIIEKRQSVAFWCNPISGHATLYWYQQILGQGPKLLIQFQNNGVVDDSQLPKDRFSAERLKGVDSTLKIQPAKLEDSAVYLCASSVRLAGDPYNEQFFGPGTRLTVL.

This clonotype turned up a few times. V gene TRBV7-2 combines with J gene TRBJ2-7; TRBD2 is a possible D gene (6 bases). V lost 2 bases and J 4 bases, leaving 18 bases between the germline ends. The CDR3 has 16 amino acids. CDR1 is SGHTA and CDR2 is FQGNSA in the germline V gene. CDR3 in DNA: TGTGCCAGCAGCTTATCGGGAGTGGGTATAGAGTACGAGCAGTACTTC. Translated, it gives CASSLSGVGIEYEQYF. Drawing the rest from reference TRBV7-2 and TRBJ2-7, the complete variable domain is GAGVSQSPSNKVTEKGKDVELRCDPISGHTALYWYRQSLGQGLEFLIYFQGNSAPDKSGLPSDRFSAERTGGSVSTLTIQRTQQEDSAVYLCASSLSGVGIEYEQYFGPGTRLTVT.

This clonotype was seen a few times. The chain links TRBV5-1 to TRBJ2-6; D tentatively fits TRBD1 or TRBD2 (6 bases each). The germline gives CDR1 SGHRS, CDR2 YFSETQ. V was shortened by 4 bases and J by 4 bases, with 15 bases between the two germline ends. CDR3 length: 16 amino acids. The CDR3, as DNA: TGCGCCAGCAGCCCTCCAGGGGCGGGAGGGGCCAACGTCCTGACTTTC. Its protein is CASSPPGAGGANVLTF.

This clonotype has more than one count but fewer than ten. The chain couples TRBV6-1 to TRBJ2-1; 7 positions match TRBD1. V was pared by 6 bases and J by 0 bases, with 14 bases of the junction left unmatched. Germline CDR1 is MNHNS and CDR2 is SASEGT. The CDR3 has 18 residues. CDR3 amino acids: CASSSTRGYASSYNEQFF. The CDR3 nucleotides read TGTGCCAGCAGCTCCACCAGGGGGTACGCGTCCTCCTACAATGAGCAGTTCTTC.

The chain recombines TRBV11-2 with TRBJ2-3, with 10 positions matching TRBD2. V lost 8 bases to trimming and J lost 4 bases; unmatched junction nucleotides: 3. This CDR3 is 13 amino acids long. Germline CDR1 is SGHAT and CDR2 is FQNNGV. CDR3: CASASGSPDTQYF. The CDR3 coding sequence is TGTGCCAGCGCTAGCGGGAGCCCAGATACGCAGTATTTT.

A few counts support this clonotype. The chain links TRBV7-9 to TRBJ1-3; D is undetermined. Between the trimmed V and J ends, which lost 1 base and 4 bases, there was a span of 14 bases. In germline, CDR1 is SEHNR, CDR2 FQNEAQ (reference sequence). This CDR3 spans 16 amino acids. CDR3 nucleotides: TGTGCCAGCAGCTTAGGTCACACCCAGGCCGGAAACACCATATATTTT. As protein: CASSLGHTQAGNTIYF. The full variable domain, completed using reference TRBV7-9 and TRBJ1-3, is DTGVSQNPRHKITKRGQNVTFRCDPISEHNRLYWYRQTLGQGPEFLTYFQNEAQLEKSRLLSDRFSAERPKGSFSTLEIQRTEQGDSAMYLCASSLGHTQAGNTIYFGEGSWLTVV.